The entry below describes one T cell receptor (beta chain). The protocol was immunoSEQ multiplex PCR, while the TCRdb copy is restricted to in-frame clones and leaves out a portion. This sample yields roughly 250,000 clones, of which around 85% are seen a single time; 4% belongs to the top ten. This sample was included in a study of blood T cell repertoires in COVID-19. Study context: Spain, Italy and the United States supplied samples that represented acute and convalescent COVID-19. The analysed material was cDNA or gDNA that came from T cells, B-cell-depleted T cells, or PBMCs.

The V gene end was trimmed by 3 bases and the J gene end by 3 bases; junction bases not matched to a gene: 7. This CDR3 comprises 17 residues. Germline V gives CDR1 LGHDT, CDR2 YNNKEL (reference sequence). The chain employs TRBV3-1 (or the pseudogene TRBV3-2) and TRBJ2-1; 11 nucleotides align to TRBD2. The TCR sequence derives from a woman in her thirties or forties with active or convalescent COVID-19. Sequencing was carried out using peripheral blood. In DNA form, the CDR3 reads TGTGCCAGCAGCCAGGGGACTAGCGGTTACATCTACAATGAGCAGTTCTTC. It specifies CASSQGTSGYIYNEQFF.